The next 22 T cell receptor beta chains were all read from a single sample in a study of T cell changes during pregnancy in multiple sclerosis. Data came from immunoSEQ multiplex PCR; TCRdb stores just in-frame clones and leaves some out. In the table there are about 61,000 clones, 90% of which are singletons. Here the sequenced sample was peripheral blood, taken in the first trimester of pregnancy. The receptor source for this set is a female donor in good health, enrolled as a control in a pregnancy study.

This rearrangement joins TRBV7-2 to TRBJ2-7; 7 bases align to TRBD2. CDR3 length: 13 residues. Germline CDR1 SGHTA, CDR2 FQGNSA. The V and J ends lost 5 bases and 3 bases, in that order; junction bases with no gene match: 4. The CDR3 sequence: CASSPSGFYEQYF. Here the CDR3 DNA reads TGTGCCAGCAGCCCTAGCGGCTTCTACGAGCAGTACTTC.

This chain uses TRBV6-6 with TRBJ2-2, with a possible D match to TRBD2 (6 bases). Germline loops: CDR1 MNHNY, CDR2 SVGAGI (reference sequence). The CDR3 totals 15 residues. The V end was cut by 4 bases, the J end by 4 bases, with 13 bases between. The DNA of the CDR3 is TGTGCCAGCAGTTCTCACGTGGGGGGCACCGGGGAGCTGTTTTTT. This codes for CASSSHVGGTGELFF.

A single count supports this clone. CDR3 residues: CASSEVDRAGYTF. The CDR3 DNA sequence: TGTGCCAGCAGTGAAGTGGACAGGGCTGGCTACACCTTC. The rearrangement joins TRBV6-1 to TRBJ1-2; 8 bases line up with TRBD1. CDR3 length: 13 amino acids. Germline CDR1 and CDR2: MNHNS and SASEGT. V shed 1 base, J shed 7 bases, and the junction held 2 bases outside the gene matches.

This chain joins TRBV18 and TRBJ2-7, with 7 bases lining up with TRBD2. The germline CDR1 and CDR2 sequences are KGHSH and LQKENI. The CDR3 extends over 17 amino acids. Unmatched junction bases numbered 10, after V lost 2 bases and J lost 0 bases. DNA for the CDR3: TGTGCCAGCTCACCAGGGGGAGGGCCAGGAGGCTCCTACGAGCAGTACTTC. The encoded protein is CASSPGGGPGGSYEQYF.

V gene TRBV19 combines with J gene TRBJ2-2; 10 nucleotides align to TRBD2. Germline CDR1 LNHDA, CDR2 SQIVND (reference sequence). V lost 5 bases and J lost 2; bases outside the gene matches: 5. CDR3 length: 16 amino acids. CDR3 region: CASSFLAGGNTGELFF. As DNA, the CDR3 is TGTGCCAGTAGTTTCTTAGCGGGGGGTAACACCGGGGAGCTGTTTTTT.

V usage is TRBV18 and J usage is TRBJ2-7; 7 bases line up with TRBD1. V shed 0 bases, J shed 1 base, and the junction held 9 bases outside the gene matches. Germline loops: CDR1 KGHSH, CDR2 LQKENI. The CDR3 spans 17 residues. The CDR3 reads CASSPPTGTASSYEQYF. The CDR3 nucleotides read TGTGCCAGCTCACCACCGACCGGGACAGCCTCATCCTACGAGCAGTACTTC.

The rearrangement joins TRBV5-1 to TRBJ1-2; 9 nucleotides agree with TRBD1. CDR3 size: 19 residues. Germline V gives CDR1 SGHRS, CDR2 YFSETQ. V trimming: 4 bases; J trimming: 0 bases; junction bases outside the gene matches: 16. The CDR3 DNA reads TGCGCCAGCAGCAATAAACTAAGGACAGGGGATATAGCTAACTATGGCTACACCTTC. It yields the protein CASSNKLRTGDIANYGYTF.

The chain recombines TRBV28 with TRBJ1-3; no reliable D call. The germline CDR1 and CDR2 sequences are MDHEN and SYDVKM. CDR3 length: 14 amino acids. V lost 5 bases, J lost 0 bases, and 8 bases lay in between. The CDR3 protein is CASSHHGSGNTIYF. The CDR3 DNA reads TGTGCCAGCAGTCACCACGGCTCTGGAAACACCATATATTTT.

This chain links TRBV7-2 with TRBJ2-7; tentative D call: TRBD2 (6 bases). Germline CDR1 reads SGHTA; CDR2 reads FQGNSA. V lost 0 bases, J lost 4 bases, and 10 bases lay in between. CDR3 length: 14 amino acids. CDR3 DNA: TGTGCCAGCAGCTTAGCCGGGAGAATATACGAGCAGTACTTC. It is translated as CASSLAGRIYEQYF.

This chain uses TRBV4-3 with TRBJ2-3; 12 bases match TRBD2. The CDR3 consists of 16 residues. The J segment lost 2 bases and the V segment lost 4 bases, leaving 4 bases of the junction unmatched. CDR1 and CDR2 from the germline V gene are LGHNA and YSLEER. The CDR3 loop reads CASSPTSGGTTDTQYF. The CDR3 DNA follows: TGCGCCAGCAGCCCTACTAGCGGGGGGACCACAGATACGCAGTATTTT.

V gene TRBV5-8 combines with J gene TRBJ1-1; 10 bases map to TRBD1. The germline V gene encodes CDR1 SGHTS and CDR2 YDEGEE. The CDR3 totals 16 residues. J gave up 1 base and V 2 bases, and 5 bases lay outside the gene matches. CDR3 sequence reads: CASSFRQGAGNTEAFF. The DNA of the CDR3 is TGTGCCAGCAGCTTCAGACAGGGGGCAGGGAACACTGAAGCTTTCTTT.

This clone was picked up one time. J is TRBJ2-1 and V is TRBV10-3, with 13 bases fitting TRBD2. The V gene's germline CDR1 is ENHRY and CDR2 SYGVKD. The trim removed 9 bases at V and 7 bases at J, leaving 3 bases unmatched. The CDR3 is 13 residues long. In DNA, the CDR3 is TGTGCCATGGGGACTAGCGGGACGAATGAGCAGTTCTTC. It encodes CAMGTSGTNEQFF.

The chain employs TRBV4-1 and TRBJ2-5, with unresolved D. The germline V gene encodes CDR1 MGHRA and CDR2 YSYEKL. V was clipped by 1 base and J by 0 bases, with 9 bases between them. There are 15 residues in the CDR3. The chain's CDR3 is CASSQGQSYQETQYF. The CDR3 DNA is TGCGCCAGCAGCCAAGGGCAGTCCTACCAAGAGACCCAGTACTTC.

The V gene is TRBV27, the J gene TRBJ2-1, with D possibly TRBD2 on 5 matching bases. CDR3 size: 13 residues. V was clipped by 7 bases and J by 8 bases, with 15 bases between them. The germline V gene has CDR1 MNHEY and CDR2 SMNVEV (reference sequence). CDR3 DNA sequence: TGTGCCAGCAAAATTTATGAGGGCGATGAGCAGTTCTTC. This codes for CASKIYEGDEQFF.

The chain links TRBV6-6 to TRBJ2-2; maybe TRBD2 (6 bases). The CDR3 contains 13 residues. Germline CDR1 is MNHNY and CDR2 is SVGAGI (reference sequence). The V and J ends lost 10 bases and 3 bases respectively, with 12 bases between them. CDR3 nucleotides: TGTGCCATTACCGGGACTCACACCGGGGAGCTGTTTTTT. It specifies CAITGTHTGELFF.

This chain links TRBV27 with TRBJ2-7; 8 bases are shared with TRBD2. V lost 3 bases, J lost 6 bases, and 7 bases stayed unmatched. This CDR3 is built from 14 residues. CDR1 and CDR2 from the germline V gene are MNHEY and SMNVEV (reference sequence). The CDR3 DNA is TGTGCCAGCAGTTTTTCGGGGGGGACGCGCGAGCAGTACTTC. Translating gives CASSFSGGTREQYF.

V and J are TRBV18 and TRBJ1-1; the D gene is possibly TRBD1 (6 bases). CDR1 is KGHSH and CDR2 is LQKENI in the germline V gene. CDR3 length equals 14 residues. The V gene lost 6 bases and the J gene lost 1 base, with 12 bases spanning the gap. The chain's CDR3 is CASSEDSANTEAFF. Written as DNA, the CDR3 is TGTGCCAGCTCGGAGGACAGTGCGAACACTGAAGCTTTCTTT.

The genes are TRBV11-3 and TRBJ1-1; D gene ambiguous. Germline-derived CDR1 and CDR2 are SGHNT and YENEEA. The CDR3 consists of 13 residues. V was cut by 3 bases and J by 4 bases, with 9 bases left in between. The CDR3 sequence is CASSFSEGTEAFF. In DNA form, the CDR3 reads TGTGCCAGCAGCTTCAGTGAGGGCACTGAAGCTTTCTTT.

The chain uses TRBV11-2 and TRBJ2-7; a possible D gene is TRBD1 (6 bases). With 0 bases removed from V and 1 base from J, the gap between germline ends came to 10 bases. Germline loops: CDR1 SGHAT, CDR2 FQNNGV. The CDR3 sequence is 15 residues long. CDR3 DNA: TGTGCCAGCAGCTTAGAACCCGGACAGTCCTACGAGCAGTACTTC. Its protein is CASSLEPGQSYEQYF.

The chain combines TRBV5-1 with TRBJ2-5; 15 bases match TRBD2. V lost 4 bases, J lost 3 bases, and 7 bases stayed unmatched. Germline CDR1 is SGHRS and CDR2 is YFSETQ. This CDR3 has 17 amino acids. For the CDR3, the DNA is TGCGCCAGCAGCACGGGACTAGCGGGGGGCAAAGAAGAGACCCAGTACTTC. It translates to CASSTGLAGGKEETQYF.

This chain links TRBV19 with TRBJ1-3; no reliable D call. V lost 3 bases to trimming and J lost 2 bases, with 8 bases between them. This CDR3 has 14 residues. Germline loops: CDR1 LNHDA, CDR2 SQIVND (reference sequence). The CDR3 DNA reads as TGTGCCAGTAGTATTTCAACAGCTGGAAACACCATATATTTT. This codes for CASSISTAGNTIYF.

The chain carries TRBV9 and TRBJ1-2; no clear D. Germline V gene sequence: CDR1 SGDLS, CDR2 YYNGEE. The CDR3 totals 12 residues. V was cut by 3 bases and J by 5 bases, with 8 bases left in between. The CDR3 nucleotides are TGTGCCAGCAGCGGAGATTGGTATGGCTACACCTTC. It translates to CASSGDWYGYTF.